These 14 T cell receptor beta chains were all obtained from the same sample, sequenced in a study of blood T cell repertoires in COVID-19. Clones were sequenced by immunoSEQ multiplex PCR, and TCRdb holds only the in-frame ones, with some missing. Of hundreds of thousands of clones in the sample, under 95% were seen once. The sequenced material came from peripheral blood. Receptor source: a woman aged 18-29 years who had recovered from COVID-19.

This clone was counted once. The chain has TRBV11-2 and TRBJ1-6; a possible D gene is TRBD1 (5 bases). CDR1 is SGHAT, CDR2 FQNNGV, per germline. This CDR3 has 17 residues. Trimming shortened V by 1 base and J by 4 bases, and 14 bases separated the two germline ends. The CDR3 reads CASSLGRQFGYNSPLHF. As DNA, the CDR3 is TGTGCCAGCAGCTTAGGTAGACAGTTTGGTTATAATTCACCCCTCCACTTT.

This clone was counted once. The gene calls are TRBV5-6 and TRBJ2-4; D is possibly TRBD1 (5 bases). Trimming removed 1 base from V and 1 base from J, with 9 bases in between. The CDR3 has 15 residues. The V gene's germline CDR1 is SGHDT and CDR2 YYEEEE. CDR3 nucleotides: TGTGCCAGCAGCTTGACAGGCTTGGCCAAAAACATTCAGTACTTC. Encoded protein: CASSLTGLAKNIQYF.

The chain joins TRBV13 to TRBJ1-1; the D is unclear. The V gene lost 1 base and the J gene lost 0 bases, with 3 bases spanning the gap. The CDR3 totals 13 residues. Looked up from germline, CDR1 is PRHDT and CDR2 is FYEKMQ (reference sequence). The CDR3 bases are TGTGCCAGCAGCTTAGATATGAACACTGAAGCTTTCTTT. Encoded protein: CASSLDMNTEAFF.

For this clone: The junction differs from germline at one of its ends, possibly a read error. The chain is built from TRBV19 and TRBJ2-4, with D perhaps TRBD1 (5 bases). From germline, CDR1 is LNHDA and CDR2 SQIVND (reference sequence). This CDR3 has 18 residues. The DNA for the CDR3 is TGTGCTAGTAGCAAAAGATCGGTCCAGGGCCTAGCCAAAAACATTCAGTACTTC. Amino acid sequence: CASSKRSVQGLAKNIQYF.

CDR3 loop: CASSLRRGVGNEQFF. The CDR3 DNA sequence: TGTGCCAGCAGTTTACGGCGGGGGGTAGGCAATGAGCAGTTCTTC. The chain links TRBV27 to TRBJ2-1; 8 bases align to TRBD2. Germline CDR1 reads MNHEY; CDR2 reads SMNVEV (reference sequence). Trimming took 2 bases from V and 6 from J; bases not matched to a gene: 6. The CDR3 loop spans 15 amino acids.

The genes are TRBV11-3 and TRBJ2-3; no firm D call. V was shortened by 5 bases and J by 9 bases, with 15 bases between the two germline ends. This CDR3 contains 13 residues. Germline-derived CDR1 and CDR2 are SGHNT and YENEEA. This CDR3 reads CASSPARRRTQYF. CDR3 nucleotides: TGTGCCAGCAGCCCAGCTCGCCGGCGGACGCAGTATTTT. Looking up the rest from reference TRBV11-3 and TRBJ2-3 gives the full variable domain: EAGVVQSPRYKIIEKKQPVAFWCNPISGHNTLYWYLQNLGQGPELLIRYENEEAVDDSQLPKDRFSAERLKGVDSTLKIQPAELGDSAVYLCASSPARRRTQYFGPGTRLTVL.

This chain connects TRBV7-2 to TRBJ1-2, with a possible D match to TRBD1 (6 bases). The germline V and J ends were trimmed by 6 bases and 7 bases, with 18 bases remaining between them. Germline values: CDR1 SGHTA, CDR2 FQGNSA. CDR3 length: 14 residues. The CDR3 loop is CASSQEPGAGGYTF. The CDR3 region has the DNA TGTGCCAGCAGTCAAGAGCCAGGGGCGGGTGGCTACACCTTC. Combining the CDR3 with reference TRBV7-2 and TRBJ1-2 gives the whole variable domain GAGVSQSPSNKVTEKGKDVELRCDPISGHTALYWYRQSLGQGLEFLIYFQGNSAPDKSGLPSDRFSAERTGGSVSTLTIQRTQQEDSAVYLCASSQEPGAGGYTFGSGTRLTVV.

The chain links TRBV2 to TRBJ2-5, with D possibly TRBD2 on 5 matching bases. V was trimmed by 5 bases and J by 4 bases, leaving 17 bases between them. The germline CDR1 and CDR2 sequences are SNHLY and FYNNEI. CDR3 length: 15 amino acids. The CDR3, as DNA: TGTGCCAGCAGTCCCGCCGGGATCTTGGGAGAGACCCAGTACTTC. Residues: CASSPAGILGETQYF.

The count of this clone is one. The chain carries TRBV2 and TRBJ2-7; the D gene is possibly TRBD2 (5 bases). This CDR3 has 12 residues. With 1 base removed from V and 7 bases from J, the gap between germline ends came to 8 bases. Germline CDR1 is SNHLY and CDR2 is FYNNEI. CDR3 protein: CASSEVRGEQYV. The CDR3 DNA reads as TGTGCCAGCAGTGAAGTCCGGGGTGAGCAGTACGTC.

This clone came up once. The sample has other DNA sequences that encode this CDR3 too. In nucleotides, the CDR3 is TGCGCCAGCAGCCAAGATCCTCGGGGAGCAACTAATGAAAAACTGTTTTTT. The encoded protein is CASSQDPRGATNEKLFF. The V call is TRBV4-3, the J call TRBJ1-4; D gene unclear. CDR3 length: 17 amino acids. V gave up 0 bases and J gave up 0 bases, with 11 bases separating them. The germline V gene encodes CDR1 LGHNA and CDR2 YSLEER.

In its sample, this clone was seen once. The chain carries TRBV29-1 and TRBJ2-3; TRBD1 might be the D (6 bases). Germline CDR1 and CDR2: SQVTM and ANQGSEA. Trimming removed 4 bases at V and 4 bases at J, with 15 bases between. The CDR3 length is 14 residues. CDR3 sequence reads: CSVGGGPWADTQYF. CDR3 sequence (DNA): TGCAGCGTTGGAGGGGGACCATGGGCAGATACGCAGTATTTT.

This chain links TRBV11-3 with TRBJ1-4; 7 nucleotides line up with TRBD1. V lost 1 base, J lost 8 bases, and 7 bases stayed unmatched. CDR3 size: 15 residues. The V gene's germline CDR1 is SGHNT and CDR2 YENEEA. This chain's CDR3 is CASSLVAGGDEKLFF. In DNA, the CDR3 is TGTGCCAGCAGCTTAGTGGCAGGGGGAGACGAAAAACTGTTTTTT. The full variable domain, with the rest looked up from reference TRBV11-3 and TRBJ1-4, is EAGVVQSPRYKIIEKKQPVAFWCNPISGHNTLYWYLQNLGQGPELLIRYENEEAVDDSQLPKDRFSAERLKGVDSTLKIQPAELGDSAVYLCASSLVAGGDEKLFFGSGTQLSVL.

The chain joins TRBV24-1 to TRBJ1-4; 7 bases are a match to TRBD1. The CDR3 contains 15 residues. Germline V gives CDR1 KGHDR, CDR2 SFDVKD. With V trimmed by 3 bases and J by 6 bases, 6 bases remained unmatched. The CDR3 reads CATSDRQGKDEKLFF. The CDR3 bases are TGTGCCACCAGTGATAGACAGGGCAAGGATGAAAAACTGTTTTTT.

The CDR3 nucleotides are TGTGCCATCAGTGACCCGGACGGACTAGCGGGAGTCCGGGAGCAGTTCTTC. This translates into CAISDPDGLAGVREQFF. The rearrangement joins TRBV10-3 to TRBJ2-1, with 13 bases aligning to TRBD2. CDR1 is ENHRY, CDR2 SYGVKD, per germline. CDR3 length: 17 residues. With 3 bases clipped from V and 10 bases from J, the junction kept 12 bases outside the gene matches.